The next 27 T cell receptor beta chains were all read from a single sample in a study of beta chain features in type 1 diabetes. Sequenced material consisted of expressed TCRB transcripts (all of the isolated RNA was reverse transcribed). This table comes from immunoSEQ multiplex PCR, and its TCRdb copy is limited to in-frame clones, with some not included. The sample lists 620,000 or so clones, about a sixth occurring once. The material sequenced was naive CD4+ T cells from blood. These TCRs come from a man aged 18 to 30 in good health.

In this sample, this clone turned up a few times. The rearrangement joins TRBV6-5 to TRBJ2-3; tentatively, D is TRBD2 (5 bases). V was clipped by 2 bases and J by 3 bases, with 9 bases between them. This CDR3 has 14 amino acids. Germline V lookup: CDR1 MNHEY, CDR2 SVGAGI. The CDR3 bases are TGTGCCAGCAGTTACCGGGGATCGACAGATACGCAGTATTTT. This gives the protein CASSYRGSTDTQYF.

The rearrangement joins TRBV9 to TRBJ2-2; 9 bases agree with TRBD1. After removal of 5 bases from V and 3 bases from J, the junction contained 5 bases not matched to a gene. Germline V lookup: CDR1 SGDLS, CDR2 YYNGEE. The CDR3 runs 15 residues. The CDR3 coding sequence is TGTGCCAGCAGGGGACAGGGTAGTGACACCGGGGAGCTGTTTTTT. It codes for CASRGQGSDTGELFF.

The rearrangement links TRBV29-1 to TRBJ1-2; TRBD1 is a possible D gene (6 bases). Germline lookup yields CDR1 SQVTM and CDR2 ANQGSEA. V was shortened by 4 bases and J by 8 bases, with 11 bases between the two germline ends. CDR3 size: 11 residues. The DNA of the CDR3 is TGCAGCGTTGGGACAGAAACAGGCTACACCTTC. Translated: CSVGTETGYTF.

This clone was seen more than once but under ten times. One end of the junction is discordant with germline, which a read error may explain. V usage is TRBV7-9 and J usage is TRBJ2-1; D gene ambiguous. CDR1 is SEHNR and CDR2 is FQNEAQ in the germline V gene (reference sequence). CDR3 length: 11 amino acids. The CDR3 region has the DNA TGTGCCAGCAGCACTGCAAATGGGCAGTTCTTC. Its translation: CASSTANGQFF.

The genes are TRBV2 and TRBJ1-2, with unresolved D. The germline gives CDR1 SNHLY, CDR2 FYNNEI. The germline V and J ends were trimmed by 7 bases and 2 bases, with 8 bases remaining between them. There are 12 residues in the CDR3. The CDR3 protein is CASNFENYGYTF. The CDR3 nucleotides are TGTGCCAGCAACTTTGAAAACTATGGCTACACCTTC.

The rearrangement uses TRBV7-9 and TRBJ1-2; D gene ambiguous. Per the germline V gene, CDR1 is SEHNR and CDR2 is FQNEAQ (reference sequence). There are 11 residues in the CDR3. V lost 5 bases to trimming and J lost 8 bases, with 9 bases between them. For the CDR3, the DNA is TGTGCCAGCAGCCTTACGCGAGGCTACACCTTC. Residues: CASSLTRGYTF.

The V and J genes are TRBV7-2 and TRBJ2-7; TRBD2 aligns across 14 bases. The CDR3 consists of 16 residues. V lost 5 bases to trimming and J lost 4 bases; unmatched junction nucleotides: 7. Germline lookup yields CDR1 SGHTA and CDR2 FQGNSA. CDR3: CASSPGTSGSRYEQYF. The CDR3 nucleotides read TGTGCCAGCAGCCCGGGGACTAGCGGGAGTAGGTACGAGCAGTACTTC.

Worth noting for this clone: This sample also contains other DNA sequences that code for the same CDR3. V is TRBV9 and J is TRBJ2-1; TRBD2 aligns across 9 bases. J was trimmed by 4 bases and V by 0 bases; bases with no gene match: 2. Germline V gene data show CDR1 as SGDLS and CDR2 as YYNGEE. The CDR3 consists of 15 residues. CDR3 DNA: TGTGCCAGCAGCGTAGCTAGCGGGACGTACAATGAGCAGTTCTTC. Translation gives CASSVASGTYNEQFF.

This clone was seen a few times. The CDR3 nucleotides are TGCGCCAGCAGCTCACAGGGCTTCGCCACTGAAGCTTTCTTT. Protein product: CASSSQGFATEAFF. The V call is TRBV4-3, the J call TRBJ1-1, with a weak D call TRBD1 (6 bases). Trimming removed 5 bases at V and 4 bases at J, with 14 bases between. CDR3 size: 14 residues. Germline loops: CDR1 LGHNA, CDR2 YSLEER.

The chain combines TRBV7-8 with TRBJ2-6; TRBD1 aligns across 8 bases. The CDR3 runs 15 residues. The junction had 4 bases not matched to a gene; V was cut back by 7 bases and J by 2 bases. From germline, CDR1 is SGHVS and CDR2 FQNEAQ. The CDR3 loop is CASTLRGPGANVLTF. The CDR3 DNA reads TGTGCCAGCACACTCAGGGGGCCTGGGGCCAACGTCCTGACTTTC.

The chain employs TRBV7-2 and TRBJ1-1; TRBD1 matches at 7 bases. J was trimmed by 4 bases and V by 5 bases; bases with no gene match: 4. The CDR3 covers 13 residues. CDR1 and CDR2 (germline): SGHTA, FQGNSA. CDR3 region: CASSGRQGTEAFF. The CDR3 DNA is TGTGCCAGCAGCGGGCGACAGGGCACTGAAGCTTTCTTT.

The V gene is TRBV7-2, the J gene TRBJ2-1, with TRBD1 matching over 8 bases. The length of the CDR3 is 17 residues. Per germline, CDR1 SGHTA and CDR2 FQGNSA. With V trimmed by 3 bases and J by 3 bases, 10 bases remained unmatched. CDR3 loop: CASSFLPLTGDYNEQFF. The CDR3 DNA reads TGTGCCAGCAGCTTTCTCCCTCTGACAGGGGACTACAATGAGCAGTTCTTC.

V and J are TRBV2 and TRBJ1-2; D might be TRBD1 (5 bases). The CDR3 has 11 amino acids. The V and J ends lost 6 bases and 6 bases respectively, with 8 bases between them. Germline V CDR1 and CDR2: SNHLY, FYNNEI. The DNA of the CDR3 is TGTGCCAGCAGGTTCAGGGATGGCTACACCTTC. Translated: CASRFRDGYTF.

CDR3 loop: CASSRASYEQYF. CDR3 coding DNA: TGTGCCAGTAGTCGGGCCTCCTACGAGCAGTACTTC. This rearrangement joins TRBV19 to TRBJ2-7; D ambiguous. The CDR3 length is 12 residues. Trimming pared 5 bases from V and 0 bases from J, leaving 5 bases between. CDR1 and CDR2 (germline): LNHDA, SQIVND (reference sequence).

The V and J genes are TRBV6-6 and TRBJ1-2; no firm D call. The CDR3 loop spans 11 amino acids. Per germline, CDR1 MNHNY and CDR2 SVGAGI (reference sequence). Trimming shortened V by 6 bases and J by 1 base, and 3 bases separated the two germline ends. CDR3 protein: CASRVNYGYTF. The CDR3 DNA is TGTGCCAGCAGGGTTAACTATGGCTACACCTTC.

A few counts support this clone. The gene calls are TRBV12-5 and TRBJ1-1; 8 positions match TRBD1. In germline, CDR1 is LGHNT, CDR2 FRNRAP. There are 18 residues in the CDR3. Trimming cost V 0 bases and J 0 bases; bases outside gene matches: 9. The chain's CDR3 is CASGLVLGTGTMNTEAFF. CDR3 nucleotide sequence: TGTGCTAGTGGTTTGGTACTCGGGACAGGTACCATGAACACTGAAGCTTTCTTT.

This clone was picked up one time. The V call is TRBV5-1, the J call TRBJ2-2; the match to TRBD2 covers 7 bases. Germline CDR1 is SGHRS and CDR2 is YFSETQ. There are 15 residues in the CDR3. V trimming: 3 bases; J trimming: 4 bases; junction bases outside the gene matches: 6. The CDR3 sequence: CASSSAGLLTGELFF. The CDR3 DNA is TGCGCCAGCAGCTCAGCGGGACTCCTCACCGGGGAGCTGTTTTTT.

V gene TRBV7-9 combines with J gene TRBJ1-5; 7 bases are shared with TRBD1. The trim removed 5 bases at V and 3 bases at J, leaving 7 bases unmatched. Germline V gene sequence: CDR1 SEHNR, CDR2 FQNEAQ (reference sequence). The CDR3 is 15 residues long. As DNA, the CDR3 is TGTGCCAGCAGCGTCGCAGGGGGATTCAATCAGCCCCAGCATTTT. Residues: CASSVAGGFNQPQHF.

CDR3 bases: TGTGCCAGCAGCTTAATGGGACAGGCTAGCACAGATACGCAGTATTTT. Translated: CASSLMGQASTDTQYF. J is TRBJ2-3 and V is TRBV7-3; 8 bases map to TRBD1. CDR1 and CDR2 (germline): SGHTA, FQGTGA. V gave up 1 base and J gave up 0 bases; unmatched junction bases: 3. This CDR3 comprises 16 residues.

The chain couples TRBV7-2 to TRBJ2-7, with TRBD1 identical over 11 bases. V was clipped by 5 bases and J by 4 bases; unmatched bases: 10. This CDR3 contains 16 residues. CDR1 and CDR2 from the germline V gene are SGHTA and FQGNSA. CDR3 sequence: CASSPRDRGIWYEQYF. DNA of the CDR3: TGTGCCAGCAGCCCTAGGGACAGGGGGATCTGGTACGAGCAGTACTTC.

This sequence joins TRBV6-5 and TRBJ2-7; D may be TRBD2 (5 bases). V was trimmed by 6 bases and J by 1 base, leaving 10 bases between them. The CDR3 sequence is 13 residues long. Germline CDR1 and CDR2: MNHEY and SVGAGI. The CDR3 sequence: CASSPGYSYEQYF. DNA for the CDR3: TGTGCCAGCAGCCCGGGGTATTCCTACGAGCAGTACTTC.

The chain is built from TRBV15 and TRBJ1-4, with D maybe TRBD1 (5 bases). The CDR3 runs to 14 residues. Trimming stripped 2 bases from V and 6 bases from J, with 10 bases between. In germline, CDR1 is LNHNV, CDR2 YYDKDF (reference sequence). DNA for the CDR3: TGTGCCACCAGCAGAAATCGGGACCATGAAAAACTGTTTTTT. This codes for CATSRNRDHEKLFF.

V is TRBV9 and J is TRBJ2-3; 8 bases agree with TRBD1. CDR3 length: 15 residues. V shed 3 bases and J 2 bases; nucleotides not matched to a gene: 5. Germline CDR1 reads SGDLS; CDR2 reads YYNGEE. This chain's CDR3 is CASSGPGQDTDTQYF. In DNA, the CDR3 is TGTGCCAGCAGCGGACCGGGACAGGACACAGATACGCAGTATTTT.

The rearrangement links TRBV7-2 to TRBJ2-7; no firm D call. Germline loops: CDR1 SGHTA, CDR2 FQGNSA. This CDR3 is built from 11 residues. Deletions cut 3 bases from V and 6 bases from J, with 6 bases between. DNA of the CDR3: TGTGCCAGCAGCTTCTTCGCCGAGCAGTACTTC. It codes for CASSFFAEQYF. The whole variable domain, remainder taken from reference TRBV7-2 and TRBJ2-7, is GAGVSQSPSNKVTEKGKDVELRCDPISGHTALYWYRQSLGQGLEFLIYFQGNSAPDKSGLPSDRFSAERTGGSVSTLTIQRTQQEDSAVYLCASSFFAEQYFGPGTRLTVT.

This clone was observed a handful of times. V usage is TRBV7-6 and J usage is TRBJ1-5, with TRBD1 as a possible D gene (5 bases). CDR3 length: 15 residues. Trimming shortened V by 0 bases and J by 2 bases, and 8 bases separated the two germline ends. Per the germline V gene, CDR1 is SGHVS and CDR2 is FNYEAQ. The DNA for the CDR3 is TGTGCCAGCAGCTTAGCGATAGGGGGCAATCAGCCCCAGCATTTT. This translates into CASSLAIGGNQPQHF.

This clone has more than one count but fewer than ten. V usage is TRBV7-9 and J usage is TRBJ2-7, with 11 bases identical to TRBD2. J gave up 4 bases and V 2 bases, and 7 bases lay outside the gene matches. From germline, CDR1 is SEHNR and CDR2 FQNEAQ (reference sequence). The CDR3 loop spans 16 amino acids. In DNA, the CDR3 is TGTGCCAGCAGCTTACTAGCGGGAGGCGGGCCTTACGAGCAGTACTTC. It translates to CASSLLAGGGPYEQYF.

Concerning this clone itself: The DNA is left out, because the CDR3 cannot be placed on it with certainty; the CDR3 is given as TCRdb lists it. CDR3 in amino acids: CASSPAFLTGGLMKNCFF. The rearrangement links TRBV23-1 to TRBJ1-4; the DNA was not used to check the table's D call, TRBD1. TRBV23-1 is classed as an ORF, of uncertain function. Ends included, the CDR3 has 18 residues.